This section outlines one T cell receptor (beta chain) sequence together with its context. The antigen is undetermined. Clones were sequenced by immunoSEQ multiplex PCR, and TCRdb holds only the in-frame ones, with some missing. The repertoire has roughly 1,800,000 clones, less than 95% of them found once; the top ten carry 0.95% to 1.5%. With 3 bases clipped from V and 2 bases from J, the junction kept 7 bases outside the gene matches. Germline V lookup: CDR1 ENHRY, CDR2 SYGVKD. The CDR3 length is 16 residues. Selected positively for CCR7 and CD45RO-negative, naive CD8 cells excluded terminally differentiated effector memory CD45RA+ cells. The data stem from a study of shared clonotypes between healthy human individuals. General study points: Sharing across four donors was highest in naive CD4 (around 5%) and lowest in memory CD8 (roughly 0.4%). How much donors shared clonotypes was expected to be affected by sequencing depth.

The sequenced sample consisted of naive CD8+ T cells sorted from blood. The sequence came from a man aged 18 to 35 in good health. This chain uses TRBV10-3 with TRBJ2-3, with TRBD1 matching 8 bases. The CDR3 DNA reads TGTGCCATCAGTGATACCGGGACAGGCAACACAGATACGCAGTATTTT. This encodes CAISDTGTGNTDTQYF.